This T cell receptor beta chain was identified in a study of T cell responses to AZD1222 COVID-19 vaccine. Assay used: immunoSEQ multiplex PCR; TCRdb lists only in-frame clones, some missing. The data hold over 50,000 clones, with around 80% observed a single time. The sample was peripheral blood, taken 28 days after the second AZD1222 dose. The origin of this receptor is an adult who received the AZD1222 COVID-19 vaccine.

In nucleotides, the CDR3 is TGTGCCAGCTCACAGGGGACAGGGGGCTCCGAGCTGTTTTTT. This sequence encodes CASSQGTGGSELFF. The chain employs TRBV18 and TRBJ2-2; 12 positions agree with TRBD1. Germline CDR1 is KGHSH and CDR2 is LQKENI. V was pared by 4 bases and J by 11 bases, with 5 bases of the junction left unmatched. The CDR3 is 14 amino acids.